Shown below are 18 T cell receptor beta chains from a single sample sequenced in a study of blood T cell repertoires in COVID-19. Here immunoSEQ multiplex PCR was the method, and the copy in TCRdb shows in-frame clones only, minus some. The profile shows about 42,000 clones, approximately 73% of them singletons. The sequencing sample was made of peripheral blood. Every receptor here comes from an elderly man with acute or convalescent COVID-19.

This clone has just one count. This chain uses TRBV5-6 with TRBJ2-1, with 7 nucleotides matching TRBD2. CDR3 length: 14 residues. Germline V gives CDR1 SGHDT, CDR2 YYEEEE. After removal of 0 bases from V and 6 bases from J, the junction contained 3 bases not matched to a gene. For the CDR3, the DNA is TGTGCCAGCAGCTTGGTTCTAGCGGTCAATGAGCAGTTCTTC. Its translation: CASSLVLAVNEQFF.

This clone was seen more than once but under ten times. The rearrangement joins TRBV6-5 to TRBJ2-7; D might be TRBD2 (6 bases). The CDR3 is 14 residues long. Germline V gene sequence: CDR1 MNHEY, CDR2 SVGAGI. With 0 bases removed from V and 1 base from J, the gap between germline ends came to 7 bases. This chain's CDR3 is CASSYSRGSYEQYF. As DNA, the CDR3 is TGTGCCAGCAGTTACTCGCGGGGTTCCTACGAGCAGTACTTC.

The chain employs TRBV5-1 and TRBJ2-2, with 9 bases that match TRBD1. Germline V lookup: CDR1 SGHRS, CDR2 YFSETQ. V shed 6 bases, J shed 4 bases, and the junction held 10 bases outside the gene matches. There are 16 residues in the CDR3. CDR3 nucleotide sequence: TGCGCCAGCATCGGGGGGACAGGGCTAGTCACCGGGGAGCTGTTTTTT. This codes for CASIGGTGLVTGELFF.

The chain uses TRBV3-1 (or the pseudogene TRBV3-2) and TRBJ1-1; D uncertain. The CDR3 covers 15 residues. Germline lookup yields CDR1 LGHDT and CDR2 YNNKEL (reference sequence). The V gene lost 0 bases and the J gene lost 1 base, with 9 bases spanning the gap. The CDR3 DNA reads as TGTGCCAGCAGCCAAGATTCCAGGAAGAACACTGAAGCTTTCTTT. Encoded protein: CASSQDSRKNTEAFF.

By share, this clone ranks as medium-sized. In the same sample, other DNA sequences code for this CDR3. The V and J genes are TRBV4-1 and TRBJ1-6; D may be TRBD1 (6 bases). In germline, CDR1 is MGHRA, CDR2 YSYEKL. The CDR3 is made up of 14 amino acids. The V end lost 1 base, the J end lost 9 bases, and 10 bases lay between the germline ends. The chain's CDR3 is CASSQAGGGSPLHF. The CDR3 coding sequence is TGCGCCAGCAGCCAAGCTGGGGGCGGTTCACCCCTCCACTTT.

The chain joins TRBV9 to TRBJ2-3; D gene uncertain. The germline V gene encodes CDR1 SGDLS and CDR2 YYNGEE. Trimming shortened V by 4 bases and J by 0 bases, and 12 bases separated the two germline ends. The CDR3 totals 15 residues. CDR3 nucleotide sequence: TGTGCCAGCAGCCAAGACATAAAGAGCACAGATACGCAGTATTTT. This encodes CASSQDIKSTDTQYF.

The chain links TRBV5-1 to TRBJ2-5, with 11 bases that match TRBD1. This CDR3 is built from 15 residues. Germline values: CDR1 SGHRS, CDR2 YFSETQ. Losses at the gene ends were 0 bases for V and 5 bases for J; bases not matched to a gene: 3. CDR3 residues: CASSLGTGGLETQYF. The CDR3 DNA reads as TGCGCCAGCAGCTTGGGGACAGGGGGCTTGGAGACCCAGTACTTC.

The chain joins TRBV5-1 to TRBJ2-7; the match to TRBD1 covers 8 bases. The CDR3 totals 15 residues. Germline V gene data show CDR1 as SGHRS and CDR2 as YFSETQ. Trimming removed 1 base from V and 2 bases from J; junction bases left unmatched: 5. Written as DNA, the CDR3 is TGCGCCAGCAGCTTGCGGTCAGGGGGCACCTACGAGCAGTACTTC. Protein: CASSLRSGGTYEQYF.

The genes are TRBV3-1 (or the pseudogene TRBV3-2) and TRBJ1-1, with D tentatively TRBD1 (6 bases). CDR1 is LGHDT and CDR2 is YNNKEL in the germline V gene (reference sequence). The length of the CDR3 is 12 residues. Trimming cost V 3 bases and J 10 bases, with 12 bases left between them. The CDR3 coding sequence is TGTGCCAGCAGCCAGGGACAAAGAGCAGCTTTCTTT. This codes for CASSQGQRAAFF.

A few counts support this clone. This sequence joins TRBV6-4 and TRBJ2-7; 9 bases match TRBD1. The CDR3 runs to 15 residues. The trim removed 4 bases at V and 0 bases at J, leaving 4 bases unmatched. The germline V gene encodes CDR1 MRHNA and CDR2 SNTAGT. Written as DNA, the CDR3 is TGTGCCAGCAGTGTTGAGACAGGGGGCTCCTACGAGCAGTACTTC. This encodes CASSVETGGSYEQYF.

The chain combines TRBV4-2 with TRBJ1-3; 7 bases fit TRBD1. CDR1 is LGHNA, CDR2 YNFKEQ, per germline. The V segment lost 4 bases and the J segment 4 bases; nucleotides outside the gene matches: 10. This CDR3 spans 16 amino acids. Here the CDR3 DNA reads TGTGCCAGCAGCCCCGACAGGACAGGTCCCGGAAACACCATATATTTT. It encodes CASSPDRTGPGNTIYF.

This clone has only a few counts. The chain links TRBV3-1 (or the pseudogene TRBV3-2) to TRBJ2-7; 12 nucleotides line up with TRBD2. The V and J ends lost 4 bases and 2 bases, in that order; junction bases with no gene match: 3. The CDR3 is 15 residues long. Germline V gene sequence: CDR1 LGHDT, CDR2 YNNKEL (reference sequence). CDR3 in amino acids: CASSLGLAGTYEQYF. In nucleotides, the CDR3 is TGTGCCAGCAGCCTAGGACTAGCGGGAACCTACGAGCAGTACTTC.

CDR3 bases: TGTGCCAGTAGTAGGGGCACAGGGTCCAACTATGGCTACACCTTC. The encoded protein is CASSRGTGSNYGYTF. V usage is TRBV19 and J usage is TRBJ1-2; possible D gene TRBD1, 6 bases. The CDR3 is made up of 15 amino acids. CDR1 and CDR2 from the germline V gene are LNHDA and SQIVND (reference sequence). V lost 4 bases to trimming and J lost 2 bases, with 14 bases between them.

This clone was picked up one time. The CDR3, as DNA: TGCGCCAGCAGCTCGCGGGGGGGTCCCTTGAACACTGAAGCTTTCTTT. It yields the protein CASSSRGGPLNTEAFF. The chain employs TRBV5-1 and TRBJ1-1; weak D call: TRBD1 (5 bases). The ends were cut back, 3 bases at V and 0 bases at J, with 15 bases in the middle. The CDR3 spans 16 residues. Germline CDR1 SGHRS, CDR2 YFSETQ.

This clone occurred once. The chain is built from TRBV6-5 and TRBJ1-2; D remains ambiguous. The CDR3 is made up of 12 amino acids. The V end lost 5 bases, the J end lost 5 bases, and 9 bases lay between the germline ends. Germline-derived CDR1 and CDR2 are MNHEY and SVGAGI. The CDR3 nucleotides read TGTGCCAGCAGTACGACGGGTTATGGCTACACCTTC. Translating gives CASSTTGYGYTF.

Comment on this clone: A read error may produce the germline difference seen at one junction end. This chain connects TRBV6-5 to TRBJ2-7; D possibly corresponds to TRBD1 (6 bases). In germline, CDR1 is MNHEY, CDR2 SVGAGI. This CDR3 contains 14 residues. In DNA form, the CDR3 reads TGTGCCAGCAGACCCACCACAGGGCGATACGGGCAGTACTTC. It codes for CASRPTTGRYGQYF.

This clone occurred once. This chain links TRBV23-1 with TRBJ1-5, with 12 bases matching TRBD1. TRBV23-1 belongs to the ORF category, with a function that is uncertain. This CDR3 is built from 20 residues. The trim removed 0 bases at V and 0 bases at J, leaving 9 bases unmatched. This chain's CDR3 is CASSQSGGDRGLNSNQPQHF. The DNA for the CDR3 is TGCGCCAGCAGTCAATCAGGAGGGGACAGGGGGCTCAATAGCAATCAGCCCCAGCATTTT.

This chain connects TRBV5-1 to TRBJ2-7; TRBD1 aligns across 9 bases. The V gene's germline CDR1 is SGHRS and CDR2 YFSETQ. Unmatched junction bases numbered 6, after V lost 2 bases and J lost 3 bases. This CDR3 comprises 15 residues. The CDR3: CASSLGTGQNYEQYF. Written as DNA, the CDR3 is TGCGCCAGCAGCTTAGGGACAGGGCAGAACTACGAGCAGTACTTC.